The source of this T cell receptor (beta chain) is a study of Ad26.COV2.S vaccination and SARS-CoV-2 variants. Study overall: Once or twice, 56 days apart, Ad26.COV2.S was delivered intramuscularly.

The study, taken as a whole, reports: Marked by substantial breadth, spike-specific CD8+ and CD4+ T cell responses were reportedly seen after vaccination. Spike-specific TCR breadth was greater after Ad26.COV2.S than placebo.

TCRdb's table, derived via immunoSEQ multiplex PCR, lists solely in-frame clones and lacks some. The sample includes 350,000 to 500,000 clones, around nine tenths of them seen just once. Treatment meaning: 15 to 20 received Ad26.COV2.S at low or high dose, single or two shots; about five received placebo; per-sample allocation not given. Day 63 after the first injection of vaccine or placebo was the sampling time. On this clone itself: Its antigen is as yet unknown.

V lost 5 bases and J 1 base, leaving 4 bases between the germline ends. CDR3 size: 13 residues. Source: peripheral blood, taken in a trial of Ad26.COV2.S vaccine versus placebo. This sequence was found in a person aged 18-65 years who received the Ad26.COV2.S COVID-19 vaccine or a placebo. The J gene is TRBJ2-6, the V gene TRBV5-3; D is ambiguous. TRBV5-3 is reported as an ORF; its role is uncertain. This chain's CDR3 is CARRVSGANVLTF. CDR3 sequence (DNA): TGTGCCAGAAGGGTTTCTGGGGCCAACGTCCTGACTTTC.